The T cell receptor beta chain under discussion was sequenced for a study of PD-L1 blockade in urothelial cancer. Profiled with immunoSEQ multiplex PCR; TCRdb holds only in-frame clones, not every one. The sample yields about 50,000 clones, 70% to 90% seen once. Specified time point: peripheral blood 6 weeks after treatment start. This clone was seen only once. The CDR3 sequence is 14 residues long. Germline trimming cut 4 bases from V and 8 bases from J; bases unmatched to any gene: 10. Per germline, CDR1 SGHTA and CDR2 FQGTGA. V is TRBV7-3 and J is TRBJ1-2, with 7 bases identical to TRBD1. The source of this sequence is a man aged 55 to 70 with urothelial cancer. This sample comprised PBMCs, obtained around atezolizumab (anti-PD-L1) treatment. This chain's CDR3 is CASSSQQGTGGYTF. The CDR3 nucleotides read TGTGCCAGCAGCTCCCAACAGGGGACGGGCGGCTACACCTTC.